Below, 23 T cell receptor beta chains from the same sample are listed, as sequenced in a study of OX40 agonist ivuxolimab in advanced cancers. Some clones are missing from TCRdb's copy, which holds only in-frame ones; the method was immunoSEQ multiplex PCR. The table has roughly 90,000 clones, roughly 90% seen once. The sample consisted of CD4+ or CD8+ T cells sorted from blood, taken in a trial of the OX40 agonist ivuxolimab. The receptors here all came from an adult with an advanced solid tumor such as melanoma, head and neck, liver or kidney cancer.

V usage is TRBV5-1 and J usage is TRBJ2-3, with D tentatively TRBD1 or TRBD2 (6 bases each). The CDR3 totals 16 residues. V was clipped by 1 base and J by 1 base, with 13 bases between them. Per the germline V gene, CDR1 is SGHRS and CDR2 is YFSETQ. CDR3 sequence reads: CASSLPTRGGTDTQYF. In DNA form, the CDR3 reads TGCGCCAGCAGCTTGCCCACTAGGGGGGGCACAGATACGCAGTATTTT.

The gene calls are TRBV7-2 and TRBJ2-5, with no clear D. This CDR3 is built from 13 residues. Between the trimmed V and J ends, which lost 3 bases and 5 bases, there was a span of 10 bases. Per the germline V gene, CDR1 is SGHTA and CDR2 is FQGNSA. The CDR3 spells CASSLPPSETQYF. The CDR3 DNA is TGTGCCAGCAGCTTGCCCCCTTCGGAGACCCAGTACTTC.

V is TRBV7-2 and J is TRBJ1-2, with a tentative D call TRBD1 (6 bases). The length of the CDR3 is 13 residues. CDR1 and CDR2 from the germline V gene are SGHTA and FQGNSA. V lost 2 bases and J 6 bases, leaving 10 bases between the germline ends. Here the CDR3 reads CASSLRQAHGYTF. DNA of the CDR3: TGTGCCAGCAGCTTAAGACAGGCCCATGGCTACACCTTC.

This sequence joins TRBV7-2 and TRBJ2-7; the D is unclear. Trimming shortened V by 9 bases and J by 7 bases, and 25 bases separated the two germline ends. Germline V gene lookup returns CDR1 SGHTA and CDR2 FQGNSA. The CDR3 consists of 15 residues. The CDR3 nucleotides are TGTGCCAGTAGCCTCTACCGCTCGCTGGTCGGGGAGCAGTACTTC. Translating it yields CASSLYRSLVGEQYF.

This clone has just one count. The J gene is TRBJ1-2, the V gene TRBV10-3, with a possible D match to TRBD1 (6 bases). Germline V gene sequence: CDR1 ENHRY, CDR2 SYGVKD. Trimming cost V 3 bases and J 4 bases, with 15 bases left between them. CDR3 size: 15 residues. The CDR3 nucleotides read TGTGCCATCAGTGACGGGCCGTGGGGGGCCTATGGCTACACCTTC. It codes for CAISDGPWGAYGYTF.

This chain links TRBV19 with TRBJ1-2, with TRBD1 matching over 8 bases. The CDR3 is made up of 14 amino acids. Germline V gene lookup returns CDR1 LNHDA and CDR2 SQIVND (reference sequence). J was trimmed by 4 bases and V by 5 bases; bases with no gene match: 6. The CDR3 coding sequence is TGTGCCAGTAGTGCGGACAGGGTGCCCTATGGCTACACCTTC. It specifies CASSADRVPYGYTF.

The genes are TRBV5-1 and TRBJ2-3, with no clear D. Germline V gene data show CDR1 as SGHRS and CDR2 as YFSETQ. Trimming took off 4 bases at V and 6 bases at J, with 21 bases between the two ends. This CDR3 has 16 amino acids. Here the CDR3 DNA reads TGCGCCAGCAGCGCCCCACGAGGCAGTTTGGTGGATACGCAGTATTTT. As protein: CASSAPRGSLVDTQYF.

The chain carries TRBV14 and TRBJ1-5; 7 bases are shared with TRBD1. The CDR3 runs 16 residues. Germline lookup yields CDR1 SGHDN and CDR2 FVKESK. With 1 base clipped from V and 6 bases from J, the junction kept 9 bases outside the gene matches. CDR3 region: CASSQAKTSGGQPQHF. The CDR3 DNA is TGTGCCAGCAGCCAAGCCAAAACTTCAGGGGGTCAGCCCCAGCATTTT.

The rearrangement uses TRBV7-2 and TRBJ2-4, with D possibly matching TRBD1 (6 bases). Trimming cost V 3 bases and J 0 bases, with 15 bases left between them. Germline V gene lookup returns CDR1 SGHTA and CDR2 FQGNSA. The CDR3 covers 17 residues. The CDR3 coding sequence is TGTGCCAGCAGCTTGTCCCCGGGACATATAGCCAAAAACATTCAGTACTTC. It translates to CASSLSPGHIAKNIQYF.

This chain uses TRBV7-2 with TRBJ2-3; 8 bases map to TRBD2. CDR3 length: 14 amino acids. Germline V gene sequence: CDR1 SGHTA, CDR2 FQGNSA. V was pared by 0 bases and J by 8 bases, with 4 bases of the junction left unmatched. The CDR3 DNA sequence: TGTGCCAGCAGCTTAGCGGCGGGGGGCGTTACGCAGTATTTT. Protein: CASSLAAGGVTQYF.

This clone was detected only once. The rearrangement uses TRBV7-2 and TRBJ2-1, with D possibly being TRBD2 (5 bases). The germline V gene encodes CDR1 SGHTA and CDR2 FQGNSA. V lost 1 base, J lost 3 bases, and 7 bases lay in between. The CDR3 covers 14 residues. CDR3 nucleotide sequence: TGTGCCAGCAGCTTAGGTAGCGTCTACAATGAGCAGTTCTTC. Its translation is CASSLGSVYNEQFF.

This clone was observed once. This chain links TRBV28 with TRBJ2-4; 8 nucleotides match TRBD1. The germline CDR1 and CDR2 sequences are MDHEN and SYDVKM. The ends lost 5 bases at V and 10 bases at J; junction bases unmatched: 7. CDR3 length equals 13 residues. In DNA, the CDR3 is TGTGCCAGCAGTCTCACAGGGGGAGTGATTCAGTACTTC. This translates into CASSLTGGVIQYF.

This clone was counted a few times. The genes are TRBV7-6 and TRBJ2-3, with unresolved D. Germline assignment: CDR1 SGHVS and CDR2 FNYEAQ. V lost 1 base and J 4 bases, leaving 6 bases between the germline ends. The CDR3 is 13 amino acids. DNA for the CDR3: TGTGCCAGCAGCTTAGGTCACGCAGATACGCAGTATTTT. It translates to CASSLGHADTQYF.

This clone was counted a single time. The V gene is TRBV6-5, the J gene TRBJ1-1; D might be TRBD1 (6 bases). The V end was cut by 5 bases, the J end by 4 bases, with 17 bases between. In germline, CDR1 is MNHEY, CDR2 SVGAGI. This CDR3 has 15 residues. In DNA, the CDR3 is TGTGCCAGCAGTAGAACAGGGTTTGGGATCACTGAAGCTTTCTTT. Encoded protein: CASSRTGFGITEAFF.

The V gene is TRBV7-2, the J gene TRBJ2-5; no reliable D call. V shed 5 bases and J shed 5 bases, with 15 bases lying between them. Germline values: CDR1 SGHTA, CDR2 FQGNSA. The CDR3 runs 14 residues. The CDR3 loop is CASSPFRSRETQYF. CDR3 DNA sequence: TGTGCCAGCAGCCCCTTCAGGTCTCGGGAGACCCAGTACTTC.

The chain is built from TRBV10-3 and TRBJ1-5; no clear D gene. The germline V and J ends were trimmed by 5 bases and 0 bases, with 5 bases remaining between them. The germline gives CDR1 ENHRY, CDR2 SYGVKD. There are 13 residues in the CDR3. CDR3 region: CAISNDSNQPQHF. Written as DNA, the CDR3 is TGTGCCATCAGTAATGATAGCAATCAGCCCCAGCATTTT.

The CDR3 sequence: CASSLTGDSYNEQFF. DNA for the CDR3: TGTGCCAGCAGCTTGACAGGGGACTCCTACAATGAGCAGTTCTTC. The chain carries TRBV7-9 and TRBJ2-1, with TRBD1 matching over 8 bases. Germline V gene data show CDR1 as SEHNR and CDR2 as FQNEAQ (reference sequence). V shed 3 bases, J shed 0 bases, and the junction held 1 base outside the gene matches. The CDR3 is 15 residues long.

The chain couples TRBV19 to TRBJ1-1; no clear D. This CDR3 spans 15 amino acids. V was clipped by 1 base and J by 0 bases, with 9 bases between them. CDR1 and CDR2 from the germline V gene are LNHDA and SQIVND (reference sequence). The CDR3: CASSIARGVNTEAFF. CDR3 coding DNA: TGTGCCAGTAGTATAGCCCGGGGAGTGAACACTGAAGCTTTCTTT.

V and J are TRBV18 and TRBJ1-3; D possibly corresponds to TRBD1 (6 bases). Trimming stripped 2 bases from V and 4 bases from J, with 15 bases between. The CDR3 runs 16 residues. CDR1 and CDR2 (germline): KGHSH, LQKENI. The DNA for the CDR3 is TGTGCCAGCTCACCAGCACAGGGTAAAGCCGGAAACACCATATATTTT. This translates into CASSPAQGKAGNTIYF.

V and J are TRBV13 and TRBJ2-2, with D possibly being TRBD2 (6 bases). Deletions cut 6 bases from V and 5 bases from J, with 13 bases between. Germline V gene sequence: CDR1 PRHDT, CDR2 FYEKMQ (reference sequence). CDR3 length: 14 amino acids. For the CDR3, the DNA is TGTGCCAGCAGAGAGGCGGGAAAAACCGGGGAGCTGTTTTTT. It yields the protein CASREAGKTGELFF.

The V and J genes are TRBV18 and TRBJ2-1; 10 nucleotides line up with TRBD2. Trimming removed 5 bases from V and 0 bases from J; junction bases left unmatched: 7. Germline V CDR1 and CDR2: KGHSH, LQKENI. This CDR3 comprises 17 residues. The CDR3 loop is CASSKPSGGLSYNEQFF. DNA of the CDR3: TGTGCCAGCTCAAAACCTAGCGGGGGCCTCTCCTACAATGAGCAGTTCTTC.

The rearrangement links TRBV19 to TRBJ2-1; 7 positions match TRBD1. Germline loops: CDR1 LNHDA, CDR2 SQIVND (reference sequence). Trimming at V came to 5 bases and at J to 9 bases, leaving 10 bases not matched to a gene. This CDR3 spans 14 amino acids. CDR3 in DNA: TGTGCCAGTAGTCCTGAGGGACAGTACCGTGAGCAGTTCTTC. Translating it yields CASSPEGQYREQFF.

This rearrangement joins TRBV27 to TRBJ1-2, with 7 bases lining up with TRBD1. The CDR3 totals 15 residues. CDR1 is MNHEY, CDR2 SMNVEV, per germline (reference sequence). V lost 2 bases to trimming and J lost 0 bases; unmatched junction nucleotides: 3. CDR3 sequence reads: CASSLIDRANYGYTF. The CDR3 coding sequence is TGTGCCAGCAGTTTAATAGACAGGGCTAACTATGGCTACACCTTC.